The next 13 T cell receptor beta chains were all read from a single sample in a study of shared clonotypes between healthy human individuals. Repertoires were generated with immunoSEQ multiplex PCR, while TCRdb's copy carries only in-frame clones and drops some. The top ten clones hold 12% of a sample with roughly 500,000 clones, 70% to 85% of them seen once. The sequenced sample was PBMCs. The receptors come from a woman between 40 and 55 years old in good health. Some clones in this sample may be carry-over from other donors' samples.

About this clone: It is likely a read error: a sequence one base away is far more abundant. This CDR3 is also generated by other DNA sequences in the sample. V is TRBV4-1 and J is TRBJ2-6, with 10 bases that match TRBD1. Looked up from germline, CDR1 is MGHRA and CDR2 is YSYEKL. The CDR3 extends over 22 amino acids. CDR3 loop: CASSQGTGQGVVVISGANVLTF. As DNA, the CDR3 is TGCGCCAGCAGCCAGGGTACAGGACAGGGGGTGGTCGTAATCTCTGGGGCCAACGTCCTGACCTTC.

The genes are TRBV11-2 and TRBJ2-3; possibly TRBD2 for D (5 bases). Germline values: CDR1 SGHAT, CDR2 FQNNGV. The CDR3 spans 13 residues. V lost 3 bases and J 6 bases, leaving 10 bases between the germline ends. CDR3 DNA sequence: TGTGCCAGCAGCTTCCACTCGGGGGATACGCAGTATTTT. Its protein is CASSFHSGDTQYF.

The chain joins TRBV11-2 to TRBJ1-6, with a possible D match to TRBD1 (6 bases). Germline values: CDR1 SGHAT, CDR2 FQNNGV. The CDR3 totals 18 residues. The V and J ends lost 0 bases and 0 bases respectively, with 12 bases between them. CDR3 region: CASSLDSQGSSYNSPLHF. Written as DNA, the CDR3 is TGTGCCAGCAGCTTAGATAGTCAGGGGAGCTCCTATAATTCACCCCTCCACTTT. The variable domain in full, completed from reference TRBV11-2 and TRBJ1-6, reads EAGVAQSPRYKIIEKRQSVAFWCNPISGHATLYWYQQILGQGPKLLIQFQNNGVVDDSQLPKDRFSAERLKGVDSTLKIQPAKLEDSAVYLCASSLDSQGSSYNSPLHFGNGTRLTVT.

The chain combines TRBV4-2 with TRBJ2-1, with 7 nucleotides matching TRBD2. Germline loops: CDR1 LGHNA, CDR2 YNFKEQ. The CDR3 covers 16 residues. J gave up 6 bases and V 0 bases, and 8 bases lay outside the gene matches. CDR3: CASSQDKLAVFNEQFF. CDR3 in DNA: TGTGCCAGCAGCCAAGATAAGCTAGCGGTTTTCAATGAGCAGTTCTTC.

The chain joins TRBV6-1 to TRBJ2-3; 10 bases match TRBD1. The CDR3 has 14 amino acids. The V gene's germline CDR1 is MNHNS and CDR2 SASEGT. Trimming cost V 6 bases and J 6 bases; bases outside gene matches: 6. CDR3 sequence: CASSADRGWDTQYF. In DNA, the CDR3 is TGTGCCAGCAGCGCGGACAGGGGGTGGGATACGCAGTATTTT.

This sequence joins TRBV28 and TRBJ2-5, with D perhaps being TRBD1 or TRBD2 (5 bases each). The ends were cut back, 7 bases at V and 4 bases at J, with 16 bases in the middle. The CDR3 totals 14 residues. From germline, CDR1 is MDHEN and CDR2 SYDVKM. CDR3 sequence reads: CASTPSRGRETQYF. The CDR3 nucleotides are TGTGCCAGCACCCCTAGTCGGGGACGAGAGACCCAGTACTTC.

This clone was detected only a few times. V gene TRBV11-2 combines with J gene TRBJ1-1, with a possible D match to TRBD1 (5 bases). This CDR3 has 16 residues. Germline V gene sequence: CDR1 SGHAT, CDR2 FQNNGV. V lost 1 base, J lost 0 bases, and 12 bases lay in between. CDR3 region: CASSLGRDGMNTEAFF. In DNA form, the CDR3 reads TGTGCCAGCAGCTTAGGACGGGACGGAATGAACACTGAAGCTTTCTTT.

The DNA of the CDR3 is TGTGCCAGCAGTGAAGCTGCCGGGGGCGGTGGCTACGAGCAGTACTTC. Its protein is CASSEAAGGGGYEQYF. The chain recombines TRBV6-1 with TRBJ2-7; D assignment may be TRBD1 or TRBD2 (6 bases each). V was trimmed by 0 bases and J by 3 bases, leaving 15 bases between them. The germline V gene has CDR1 MNHNS and CDR2 SASEGT. The CDR3 totals 16 residues.

The chain combines TRBV27 with TRBJ1-1, with D possibly TRBD1 on 5 matching bases. The V gene's germline CDR1 is MNHEY and CDR2 SMNVEV (reference sequence). V was clipped by 2 bases and J by 5 bases, with 15 bases between them. CDR3 length: 15 residues. The CDR3 sequence: CASSLDGAGRTEAFF. The CDR3 DNA reads TGTGCCAGCAGTTTAGATGGGGCCGGGCGGACTGAAGCTTTCTTT.

The rearrangement joins TRBV7-6 to TRBJ2-2, with D perhaps given as TRBD1 or TRBD2 (5 bases each). V lost 0 bases and J 6 bases, leaving 20 bases between the germline ends. Per germline, CDR1 SGHVS and CDR2 FNYEAQ. The CDR3 totals 18 residues. The CDR3 coding sequence is TGTGCCAGCAGCTTAGCGCTGACTAAGTCAGGGAGACCCGGGGAGCTGTTTTTT. It translates to CASSLALTKSGRPGELFF.

V gene TRBV29-1 combines with J gene TRBJ1-1; 9 bases agree with TRBD1. The CDR3 has 15 residues. The V and J ends lost 5 bases and 3 bases, in that order; junction bases with no gene match: 10. Germline-derived CDR1 and CDR2 are SQVTM and ANQGSEA. The CDR3, as DNA: TGCAGCGTTCACCAGCAGGGACAGGGTGACACTGAAGCTTTCTTT. This encodes CSVHQQGQGDTEAFF.

The CDR3 here is CASTSPGTLEKLFF. CDR3 sequence (DNA): TGTGCCAGTACTTCGCCTGGGACCCTCGAAAAACTGTTTTTT. The gene calls are TRBV19 and TRBJ1-4; D is possibly TRBD1 (5 bases). Looked up from germline, CDR1 is LNHDA and CDR2 is SQIVND (reference sequence). The CDR3 spans 14 residues. V shed 7 bases and J shed 8 bases, with 17 bases lying between them.

V usage is TRBV28 and J usage is TRBJ1-2; the D is unclear. The CDR3 runs to 11 residues. The V end was cut by 3 bases, the J end by 7 bases, with 6 bases between. The germline gives CDR1 MDHEN, CDR2 SYDVKM. CDR3 in DNA: TGTGCCAGCAGTTTTTGGGGTGGCTACACCTTC. Translating gives CASSFWGGYTF.